This T cell receptor beta chain was sequenced for a study of T cells in Graves' hyperthyroidism and ophthalmopathy. Study outcomes and limitations: Ophthalmopathy was identified by the model a median about 6.4 months ahead of onset.

The germline V gene encodes CDR1 LNHDA and CDR2 SQIVND (reference sequence). Trimming pared 3 bases from V and 0 bases from J, leaving 6 bases between. CDR3 length: 13 amino acids. This clonotype was counted between two and nine times. Its antigen is undetermined. Amplification yielded TCR beta CDR3 regions, with RNA transcripts as the source. The HTBI set primed first-round TCR CDR3 RT-PCR. TCRdb passed the multiplex PCR reads through MiXCR, listing each CDR3 protein once. The sample includes about 360,000 distinct CDR3 sequences, 20% to 25% of them seen just once. The rearrangement joins TRBV19 to TRBJ2-7; tentative D call: TRBD2 (5 bases). The clonotype originates from a man aged 50 or older with Graves' hyperthyroidism. The sequencing sample was made of blood. This CDR3 is CASSIGDSYEQYF. In nucleotides, the CDR3 is TGTGCCAGTAGTATCGGGGACTCCTACGAGCAGTACTTC. The variable domain in full, completed from reference TRBV19 and TRBJ2-7, reads DGGITQSPKYLFRKEGQNVTLSCEQNLNHDAMYWYRQDPGQGLRLIYYSQIVNDFQKGDIAEGYSVSREKKESFPLTVTSAQKNPTAFYLCASSIGDSYEQYFGPGTRLTVT.